The 3 T cell receptor beta chains below all came from one sample that was sequenced in a study of T cell changes during pregnancy in multiple sclerosis. Method: immunoSEQ multiplex PCR; TCRdb's copy keeps in-frame clones and lacks some. The profile covers 58,000 or so clones, with 70% to 90% appearing a single time and 0.38% taken by the ten largest. The starting material was CD4+ T cells from peripheral blood mononuclear cells, obtained in the third trimester of pregnancy. The receptor source for this set is a female donor with multiple sclerosis, enrolled in a pregnancy study.

This clone has only a few counts. CDR3 sequence reads: CASSIGQGGRTGELFF. The DNA of the CDR3 is TGTGCCAGTAGTATCGGACAGGGGGGTAGGACCGGGGAGCTGTTTTTT. The V and J genes are TRBV19 and TRBJ2-2; TRBD1 matches 10 bases. The CDR3 is made up of 16 amino acids. The germline CDR1 and CDR2 sequences are LNHDA and SQIVND (reference sequence). The junction had 6 bases not matched to a gene; V was cut back by 3 bases and J by 5 bases.

The V and J genes are TRBV27 and TRBJ1-3, with D maybe TRBD1 (5 bases). From germline, CDR1 is MNHEY and CDR2 SMNVEV (reference sequence). V was shortened by 1 base and J by 2 bases, with 18 bases between the two germline ends. The CDR3 totals 18 residues. The CDR3 coding sequence is TGTGCCAGCAGTTTATACGGTGGGGCCGGCAGACCTGGAAACACCATATATTTT. Amino acids: CASSLYGGAGRPGNTIYF.

The chain employs TRBV11-3 and TRBJ1-1; no definite D call. Trimming took off 11 bases at V and 4 bases at J, with 14 bases between the two ends. The CDR3 spans 12 residues. Germline V gene sequence: CDR1 SGHNT, CDR2 YENEEA. In DNA, the CDR3 is TGTGCCTCATCGGGAACCGGCACTGAAGCTTTCTTT. Its translation: CASSGTGTEAFF.